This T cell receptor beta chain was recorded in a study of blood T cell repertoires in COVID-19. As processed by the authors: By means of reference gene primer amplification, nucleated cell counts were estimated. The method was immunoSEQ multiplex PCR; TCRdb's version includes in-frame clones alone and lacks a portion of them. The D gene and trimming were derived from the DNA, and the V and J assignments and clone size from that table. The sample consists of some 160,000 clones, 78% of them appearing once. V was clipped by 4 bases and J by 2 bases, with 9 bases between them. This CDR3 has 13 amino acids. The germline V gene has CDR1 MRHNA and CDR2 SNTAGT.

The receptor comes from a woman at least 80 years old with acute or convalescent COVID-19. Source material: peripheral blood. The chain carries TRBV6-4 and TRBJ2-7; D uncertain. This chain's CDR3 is CASSGPITYEQYF. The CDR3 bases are TGTGCCAGCAGTGGGCCCATTACCTACGAGCAGTACTTC.